Presented here are 27 T cell receptor beta chains from one specimen sequenced in a study of cytomegalovirus exposure and HLA in healthy donors (TCRdb year 2017). The library was produced with the immunoSEQ multiplex PCR assay. For the multiplex PCR, a mixture combining 60 forward primers for TCR Vbeta segments and 13 reverse primers for TCR Jbeta segments was used. Drawn from immuneACCESS, this table holds only the in-frame rearrangements with V and J called that TCRdb kept. Clones are partly lost; checked studies trace under half to an unresolved V gene and leave the rest unexplained. This sample lists some 150,000 clones; around 69% were detected once. The ten largest account for under 1.5% of the sample. The specimen sequenced was PBMCs. The receptor source for this set is a man aged 55 to 69 in good health and CMV-seronegative.

This chain links TRBV6-5 with TRBJ2-2, with D unclear. The CDR3 covers 11 residues. V lost 6 bases and J lost 8, with 7 bases in between. Germline CDR1 is MNHEY and CDR2 is SVGAGI. Here the CDR3 DNA reads TGTGCCAGCAGACAGTTTGGGGAGCTGTTTTTT. Encoded protein: CASRQFGELFF.

The chain's CDR3 is CASCRQGASDTIYF. CDR3 coding DNA: TGTGCCAGCTGTCGACAGGGGGCGAGTGACACCATATATTTT. The rearrangement joins TRBV6-6 to TRBJ1-3; 10 bases map to TRBD1. Germline V lookup: CDR1 MNHNY, CDR2 SVGAGI (reference sequence). The CDR3 contains 14 residues. J was trimmed by 8 bases and V by 8 bases; bases with no gene match: 9.

The chain joins TRBV6-6 to TRBJ2-1, with 7 bases that match TRBD2. Trimming cost V 0 bases and J 8 bases; bases outside gene matches: 7. The CDR3 spans 15 residues. Germline V gene lookup returns CDR1 MNHNY and CDR2 SVGAGI (reference sequence). CDR3 nucleotide sequence: TGTGCCAGCAGTTACTCCCGGACTAGTACCGATGAGCAGTTCTTC. Translated, it gives CASSYSRTSTDEQFF.

The chain joins TRBV28 to TRBJ2-3; 7 bases align to TRBD1. The germline V gene has CDR1 MDHEN and CDR2 SYDVKM. CDR3 length equals 15 residues. Trimming cost V 8 bases and J 2 bases; bases outside gene matches: 10. This chain's CDR3 is CASRGETGLTDTQYF. CDR3 DNA sequence: TGTGCCAGCCGAGGAGAGACAGGGCTCACAGATACGCAGTATTTT.

This chain joins TRBV13 and TRBJ1-3; 7 nucleotides line up with TRBD1. This CDR3 comprises 18 residues. Germline trimming cut 3 bases from V and 0 bases from J; bases unmatched to any gene: 11. The V gene's germline CDR1 is PRHDT and CDR2 FYEKMQ (reference sequence). CDR3 sequence (DNA): TGTGCCAGCAGCTTCTCAGGAACCAGGGGGACCTCTGGAAACACCATATATTTT. It codes for CASSFSGTRGTSGNTIYF.

This clone was detected once. The chain has TRBV19 and TRBJ1-4; 8 nucleotides line up with TRBD1. The V segment lost 6 bases and the J segment 7 bases; nucleotides outside the gene matches: 1. In germline, CDR1 is LNHDA, CDR2 SQIVND (reference sequence). The CDR3 is 12 amino acids. CDR3 sequence: CASSDRGEKLFF. The CDR3, as DNA: TGTGCCAGTAGCGACAGGGGTGAAAAACTGTTTTTT.

This clone was observed a few times. The chain uses TRBV6-5 and TRBJ2-1; a possible D gene is TRBD2 (5 bases). Trimming pared 2 bases from V and 11 bases from J, leaving 13 bases between. This CDR3 spans 13 amino acids. Per germline, CDR1 MNHEY and CDR2 SVGAGI. CDR3 residues: CASSYPRLAQQFF. The CDR3 DNA reads as TGTGCCAGCAGTTACCCCCGCCTAGCCCAGCAGTTCTTC.

This clone was seen more than once but under ten times. The chain combines TRBV20-1 with TRBJ2-7; D gene uncertain. Germline V gives CDR1 DFQATT, CDR2 SNEGSKA (reference sequence). Trimming left V 6 bases short and J 5 bases short, with 8 bases between. CDR3 length: 10 amino acids. The CDR3 coding sequence is TGCAGTGCGCGCTTCAACGAGCAGTACTTC. As protein: CSARFNEQYF.

The chain recombines TRBV29-1 with TRBJ2-5; D unresolved. Trimming took 4 bases from V and 3 from J, leaving 9 bases between them. The CDR3 has 12 residues. CDR1 and CDR2 (germline): SQVTM, ANQGSEA. The CDR3: CSVGAPKETQYF. DNA of the CDR3: TGCAGCGTTGGGGCCCCCAAAGAGACCCAGTACTTC.

This clone was picked up a small number of times. The chain has TRBV2 and TRBJ1-5, with 11 bases identical to TRBD1. This CDR3 comprises 16 residues. The germline V gene encodes CDR1 SNHLY and CDR2 FYNNEI. The V gene end was trimmed by 0 bases and the J gene end by 5 bases; junction bases not matched to a gene: 3. The CDR3 sequence is CASSEAGTGGYQPQHF. The CDR3 region has the DNA TGTGCCAGCAGTGAAGCCGGGACAGGGGGGTATCAGCCCCAGCATTTT.

V usage is TRBV13 and J usage is TRBJ2-2; 7 bases are a match to TRBD2. Per germline, CDR1 PRHDT and CDR2 FYEKMQ (reference sequence). The V and J ends lost 4 bases and 4 bases, in that order; junction bases with no gene match: 12. The length of the CDR3 is 17 residues. The CDR3 region is CASSSTGLAGVTGELFF. The CDR3 bases are TGTGCCAGCAGCTCCACGGGGCTGGCGGGGGTCACCGGGGAGCTGTTTTTT.

V is TRBV5-6 and J is TRBJ1-2, with D unresolved. This CDR3 has 13 residues. V lost 0 bases and J 4 bases, leaving 7 bases between the germline ends. Germline V gene data show CDR1 as SGHDT and CDR2 as YYEEEE. The CDR3 DNA sequence: TGTGCCAGCAGCTTGGGGAACAGCTATGGCTACACCTTC. Translation gives CASSLGNSYGYTF.

This rearrangement joins TRBV7-8 to TRBJ1-5; D is uncertain. Germline assignment: CDR1 SGHVS and CDR2 FQNEAQ. Deletions cut 5 bases from V and 5 bases from J, with 10 bases between. The CDR3 is made up of 13 amino acids. This CDR3 is CASSLGVDQPQHF. In nucleotides, the CDR3 is TGTGCCAGCAGCCTCGGGGTCGATCAGCCCCAGCATTTT.

The chain has TRBV9 and TRBJ1-2, with TRBD1 identical over 8 bases. V lost 3 bases and J lost 8; bases outside the gene matches: 9. This CDR3 region has 14 residues. In germline, CDR1 is SGDLS, CDR2 YYNGEE. The CDR3 region has the DNA TGTGCCAGCAGCGCCTCAGGGGGCGCGGGCGGCTACACCTTC. Residues: CASSASGGAGGYTF.

This chain connects TRBV28 to TRBJ1-5; possible D gene TRBD1, 6 bases. V lost 7 bases, J lost 2 bases, and 12 bases lay in between. CDR1 and CDR2 (germline): MDHEN, SYDVKM. The CDR3 is 14 amino acids. The CDR3 coding sequence is TGTGCCAGCACCCTCCGACAGGGCAATCAGCCCCAGCATTTT. This encodes CASTLRQGNQPQHF.

The chain carries TRBV7-9 and TRBJ2-1, with TRBD1 identical over 8 bases. The length of the CDR3 is 14 residues. The germline V gene encodes CDR1 SEHNR and CDR2 FQNEAQ (reference sequence). Trimming cost V 6 bases and J 10 bases; bases outside gene matches: 11. CDR3 nucleotides: TGTGCCAGCAGGACGGGACAGGCTCTCCGGGAGCAGTTCTTC. Amino acid sequence: CASRTGQALREQFF.

The chain links TRBV30 to TRBJ2-5; 10 bases line up with TRBD2. The DNA matches TRBJ2-7 better at its end, which makes the J call doubtful. The CDR3 consists of 15 residues. Germline V lookup: CDR1 GTSNPN, CDR2 SVGIG (reference sequence). As DNA, the CDR3 is TGTGCCTGGAGTGGGACTAGCGGAGCGTCCTACGAGCAGTACTTC. It translates to CAWSGTSGASYEQYF.

This clone was observed at least ten times. V is TRBV4-2 and J is TRBJ2-7; D is possibly TRBD1 (7 bases). Germline V CDR1 and CDR2: LGHNA, YNFKEQ. The CDR3 covers 17 residues. Trimming took 3 bases from V and 2 from J, leaving 20 bases between them. Here the CDR3 reads CASSHEDGGQRAYEQYF. CDR3 sequence (DNA): TGTGCCAGCAGCCATGAGGACGGGGGACAGCGGGCCTACGAGCAGTACTTC.

The rearrangement uses TRBV7-2 and TRBJ2-5; D remains ambiguous. The V end was cut by 5 bases, the J end by 7 bases, with 8 bases between. The CDR3 sequence is 11 residues long. The germline V gene has CDR1 SGHTA and CDR2 FQGNSA. The CDR3 protein is CASSAAWTQYF. The CDR3, as DNA: TGTGCCAGCAGCGCTGCGTGGACCCAGTACTTC.

This clone is a singleton in its sample. DNA for the CDR3: TGTGCCAGCAGAATGGACAGGCTTGGTGAAAAACTGTTTTTT. Amino acids: CASRMDRLGEKLFF. This chain links TRBV28 with TRBJ1-4; TRBD1 agrees at 7 bases. J lost 7 bases, V lost 6 bases, and 8 bases had no gene match. This CDR3 has 14 amino acids. Germline-derived CDR1 and CDR2 are MDHEN and SYDVKM.

The chain has TRBV19 and TRBJ1-4; TRBD1 aligns across 9 bases. V was clipped by 5 bases and J by 10 bases; unmatched bases: 8. The CDR3 runs 14 residues. Germline-derived CDR1 and CDR2 are LNHDA and SQIVND (reference sequence). Here the CDR3 DNA reads TGTGCCAGTAGTCCCTGGGACAGGGACGTAAAACTGTTTTTT. Residues: CASSPWDRDVKLFF.

The chain joins TRBV9 to TRBJ2-5, with D maybe TRBD2 (6 bases). Germline CDR1 and CDR2: SGDLS and YYNGEE. The CDR3 runs to 14 residues. V was cut by 1 base and J by 4 bases, with 11 bases left in between. This CDR3 reads CASSVSYGGETQYF. The CDR3 nucleotides read TGTGCCAGCAGCGTAAGTTACGGGGGAGAGACCCAGTACTTC.

This sequence joins TRBV25-1 and TRBJ2-2; D is perhaps TRBD2 (6 bases). The CDR3 length is 17 residues. The germline V gene has CDR1 MGHDK and CDR2 SYGVNS. Trimming cost V 0 bases and J 3 bases, with 14 bases left between them. The CDR3 spells CASSEYFDWGDTGELFF. DNA of the CDR3: TGTGCCAGCAGTGAATATTTCGATTGGGGGGACACCGGGGAGCTGTTTTTT.

The rearrangement joins TRBV14 to TRBJ2-7; D is possibly TRBD1 (5 bases). Germline assignment: CDR1 SGHDN and CDR2 FVKESK. This CDR3 has 17 residues. V gave up 1 base and J gave up 2 bases, with 18 bases separating them. As DNA, the CDR3 is TGTGCCAGCAGCCAAGGGGGCCGGTGGGGCACAGCCTACGAGCAGTACTTC. Translated: CASSQGGRWGTAYEQYF.

About this clone itself: The same CDR3 can be traced to other DNA sequences in this sample. This chain connects TRBV6-1 to TRBJ2-3; 12 bases fit TRBD2. The CDR3 is 15 amino acids. Germline V CDR1 and CDR2: MNHNS, SASEGT. V trimming: 2 bases; J trimming: 4 bases; junction bases outside the gene matches: 1. DNA of the CDR3: TGTGCCAGCAGTGAACTAGCGGGAGGGCCAGATACGCAGTATTTT. Its protein is CASSELAGGPDTQYF.

V gene TRBV29-1 combines with J gene TRBJ2-7; 8 nucleotides agree with TRBD2. CDR1 is SQVTM and CDR2 is ANQGSEA in the germline V gene. The CDR3 runs 14 residues. The J segment lost 1 base and the V segment lost 7 bases, leaving 9 bases of the junction unmatched. The CDR3 reads CSAEAGGGSYEQYF. CDR3 DNA sequence: TGCAGCGCCGAGGCCGGGGGGGGGTCCTACGAGCAGTACTTC.

The chain links TRBV9 to TRBJ2-2; 7 bases align to TRBD2. Trimming removed 1 base from V and 5 bases from J; junction bases left unmatched: 8. Germline CDR1 reads SGDLS; CDR2 reads YYNGEE. The CDR3 is 16 residues long. This CDR3 is CASSVSRGGLTGELFF. The CDR3 DNA reads as TGTGCCAGCAGCGTATCCCGGGGAGGGTTAACCGGGGAGCTGTTTTTT.